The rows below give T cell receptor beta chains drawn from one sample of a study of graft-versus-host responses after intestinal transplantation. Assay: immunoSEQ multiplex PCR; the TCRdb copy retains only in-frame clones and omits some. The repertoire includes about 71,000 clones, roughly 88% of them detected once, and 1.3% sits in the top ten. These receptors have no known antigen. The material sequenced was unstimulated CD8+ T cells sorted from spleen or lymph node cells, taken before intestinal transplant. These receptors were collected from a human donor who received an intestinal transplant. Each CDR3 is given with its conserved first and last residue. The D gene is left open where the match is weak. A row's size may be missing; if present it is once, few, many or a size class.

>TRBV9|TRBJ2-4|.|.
TGTGCCAGCAGCGTTCATCCTCGAGTGTTAGCCAAAAACATTCAGTACTTC
CASSVHPRVLAKNIQYF
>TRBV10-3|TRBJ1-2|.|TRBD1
TGTGCCATCAGTGCCGGGACAGGGGTTACCTATGGCTACACCTTC
CAISAGTGVTYGYTF
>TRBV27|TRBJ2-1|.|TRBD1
TGTGCCAGCAGTTTAATGCTCCGACAGGGGAGCCCTAAGGATGAGCAGTTCTTC
CASSLMLRQGSPKDEQFF
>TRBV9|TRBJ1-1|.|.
TGTGCCAGCAGCGGGCAGAAGAACACTGAAGCTTTCTTT
CASSGQKNTEAFF
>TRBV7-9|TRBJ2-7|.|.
TGTGCCAGCAGCCCACGAACAGGGATCAACGAGCAGTACTTC
CASSPRTGINEQYF
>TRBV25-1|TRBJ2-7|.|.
TGTGCCAGCAGTGGGAGGGGGCCCTACGAGCAGTACTTC
CASSGRGPYEQYF
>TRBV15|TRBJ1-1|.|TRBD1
TGTGCCACCAGCAGCCCCGGGACAGGGGCCACTGAAGCTTTCTTT
CATSSPGTGATEAFF
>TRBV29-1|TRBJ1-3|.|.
TGCAGCGTCGCGGGTTATGGAAACACCATATATTTT
CSVAGYGNTIYF
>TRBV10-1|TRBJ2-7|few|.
TGCGCCAGCAGTCTGGACACCTCCTACGAGCAGTACTTC
CASSLDTSYEQYF
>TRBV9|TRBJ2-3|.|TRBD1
TGTGCCAGCAGCCCAAGACTATTACAGGGGGCGCCTGGAGATACGCAGTATTTT
CASSPRLLQGAPGDTQYF
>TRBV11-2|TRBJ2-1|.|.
TGTGCCAGCAGCGGGGTGACGGGGGGCCTAGGCAATGAGCAGTTCTTC
CASSGVTGGLGNEQFF
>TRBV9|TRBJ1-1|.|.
TGTGCCAGCAGCCCAGGAGGTGGCACTGAAGCTTTCTTT
CASSPGGGTEAFF
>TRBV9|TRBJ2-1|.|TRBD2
TGTGCCAGCAGTATTAGCGGGGGGGCCGTAGATGAGCAGTTCTTC
CASSISGGAVDEQFF
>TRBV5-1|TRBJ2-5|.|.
TGCGCCAGCAGCTTGTATCCTAGCAGCCAAGAGACCCAGTACTTC
CASSLYPSSQETQYF
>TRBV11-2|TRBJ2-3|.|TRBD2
TGTGCCAGCAGTACGGGAGGGTTGGGCACAGATACGCAGTATTTT
CASSTGGLGTDTQYF
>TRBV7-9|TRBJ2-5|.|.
TGTGCCAGCAGCTCCCCCGCCGGGGAAGCCTCGGAGGAGACCCAGTACTTC
CASSSPAGEASEETQYF
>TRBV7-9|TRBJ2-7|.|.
TGTGCCAGCAGCCCACGGGACACCCACGAGCAGTACTTC
CASSPRDTHEQYF
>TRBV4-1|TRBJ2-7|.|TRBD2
TGCGCCAGCAGCCCATTAGCGGGGGCCAAGGACGAGCAGTACTTC
CASSPLAGAKDEQYF
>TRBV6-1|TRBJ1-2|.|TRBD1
TGTGCCAGCAGCGACCGGGACAGGGACCACTATGGCTACACCTTC
CASSDRDRDHYGYTF
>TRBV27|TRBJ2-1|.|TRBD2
TGTGCCAGCAGTTTATTTCCTAGCGGGACCTACAATGAGCAGTTCTTC
CASSLFPSGTYNEQFF
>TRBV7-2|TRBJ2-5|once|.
TGTGCCAGCAGCCCAGACCCTAGCGCGCTGGCCGTTGGGTACTTC
CASSPDPSALAVGYF
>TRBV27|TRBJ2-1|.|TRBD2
TGTGCCAGCAGTCCCCTTAGCGGGGGCCTCTACAATGAGCAGTTCTTC
CASSPLSGGLYNEQFF
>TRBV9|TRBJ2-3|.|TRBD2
TGTGCCAGCAGTCTAAGCGGGGGGGGAGATACGCAGTATTTT
CASSLSGGGDTQYF
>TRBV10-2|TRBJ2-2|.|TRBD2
TGCGCCAGCAGGGGGGGGAGCGGGGAGCTGTTTTTT
CASRGGSGELFF
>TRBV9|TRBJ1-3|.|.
TGTGCCAGCAGCCCGACAGTGCCGGCGAGTGGAAACACCATATATTTT
CASSPTVPASGNTIYF
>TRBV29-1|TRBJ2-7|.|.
TGCAGCGTTGAGGGGGGAGACTTCGGATCCTACGAGCAGTACTTC
CSVEGGDFGSYEQYF
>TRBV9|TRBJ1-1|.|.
TGTGCCAGCAGCGTAGGAGGCACTGAAGCTTTCTTT
CASSVGGTEAFF
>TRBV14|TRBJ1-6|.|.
TGTGCCAGCAGCCAAGGGGGACACAGCTCCTATAATTCACCCCTCCACTTT
CASSQGGHSSYNSPLHF
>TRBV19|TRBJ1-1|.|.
TGTGCCAGTACAGTTACGGGAACAAACACTGAAGCTTTCTTT
CASTVTGTNTEAFF
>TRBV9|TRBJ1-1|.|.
TGTGCCAGCAGCGTAGGGGTCCAGGGACAGAACACTGAAGCTTTCTTT
CASSVGVQGQNTEAFF
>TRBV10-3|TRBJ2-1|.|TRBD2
TGTGCCATCTACCTAGCGGCCTACAATGAGCAGTTCTTC
CAIYLAAYNEQFF
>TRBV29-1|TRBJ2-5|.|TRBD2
TGCAGCGTTGAAGATGGATCTCGGGGGGGAGAGACCCAGTACTTC
CSVEDGSRGGETQYF
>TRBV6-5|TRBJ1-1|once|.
TGTGCCAGCAGCGGTACCCCGAACACTGAAGCTTTCTTT
CASSGTPNTEAFF
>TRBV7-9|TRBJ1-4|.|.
TGTGCCAGCAGCCCGGACAGAACTAATGAAAAACTGTTTTTT
CASSPDRTNEKLFF
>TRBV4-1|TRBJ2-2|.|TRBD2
TGCGCCAGCAGCGGGGGGGGTGGGACCGGGGAGCTGTTTTTT
CASSGGGGTGELFF
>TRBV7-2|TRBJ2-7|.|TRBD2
TGTGCCATCCTAACCGGGACTAGCGGCTACGAGCAGTACTTC
CAILTGTSGYEQYF
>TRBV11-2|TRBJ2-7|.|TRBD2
TGTGCCAGCAGCTTAGAGGCGGGGGACCTCTACGAGCAGTACTTC
CASSLEAGDLYEQYF
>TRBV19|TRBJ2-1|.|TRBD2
TGTGCCTCCTGGACTAGCGGGGAGAGCTCCTACAATGAGCAGTTCTTC
CASWTSGESSYNEQFF
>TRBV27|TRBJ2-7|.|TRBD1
TGTGCCAGCAGTCCCCGGACAGGGGAATACGAGCAGTACTTC
CASSPRTGEYEQYF
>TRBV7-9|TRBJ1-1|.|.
TGTGCCAGCAGCCGCGGACAACCTAATGAAGCTTTCTTT
CASSRGQPNEAFF
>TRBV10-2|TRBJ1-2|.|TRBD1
TGCGCCAGCAGTGAGTCCAGGACAGGGGCCCACTACGGGGGTGGCTACACCTTC
CASSESRTGAHYGGGYTF
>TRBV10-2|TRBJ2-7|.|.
TGCGCCAGCAGCACGGGGAGCGTTGGGCAGTACTTC
CASSTGSVGQYF
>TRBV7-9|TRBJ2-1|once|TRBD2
TGTGCCAGCAGCCCAATACTAGCGGGGAACAAAAAGGTCTTC
CASSPILAGNKKVF
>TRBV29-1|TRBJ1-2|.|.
TGCAGCGATGGGGGGGACGGCTACACCTTC
CSDGGDGYTF
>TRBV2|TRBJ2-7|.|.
TGTGCCAGCAGGGGGCGAGGAACCTACGAGCAGTACTTC
CASRGRGTYEQYF
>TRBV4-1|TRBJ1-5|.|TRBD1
TGCGCCAGCACTCCCCACAGGGGGGACAATCAGCCCCAGCATTTT
CASTPHRGDNQPQHF
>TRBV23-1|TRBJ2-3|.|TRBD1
TGCGCCAGCAGTCAAACCCCCCGGGACAGGGAACCATATACGCAGTATTTT
CASSQTPRDREPYTQYF
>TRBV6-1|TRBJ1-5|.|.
TGTGCCAGCAGTAAGGGGGATCAGCCCCAGCATTTT
CASSKGDQPQHF
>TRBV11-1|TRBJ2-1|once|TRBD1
TGTGCCAGCAGCTTGGGGCCTGGACAGGGTCACGAGCAGTTCTTC
CASSLGPGQGHEQFF
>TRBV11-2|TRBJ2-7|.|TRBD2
TGTGCCAGCAGCTTAGCGGGCGGGGGGTTCTCCTACGAGCAGTACTTC
CASSLAGGGFSYEQYF
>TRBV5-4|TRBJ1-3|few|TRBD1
TGTGCCAGCAGCCCAGAGACAGGGAATGGAAACACCATATATTTT
CASSPETGNGNTIYF
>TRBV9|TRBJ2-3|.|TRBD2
TGTGCCAGCAGCGTGACTAGCGGCTTCACAGATACGCAGTATTTT
CASSVTSGFTDTQYF
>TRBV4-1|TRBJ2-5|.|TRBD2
TGCGCCAGCAGCCCGGGACTAGCGGGGGGTACTCAAGAGACCCAGTACTTC
CASSPGLAGGTQETQYF